The 14 T cell receptor beta chains below all came from one sample that was sequenced in a study of cytomegalovirus exposure and HLA in healthy donors. PCR amplification relied on 60 Vbeta primers (plus 13 Jbeta primers). Assay: immunoSEQ multiplex PCR; the TCRdb copy retains only in-frame clones and omits some. The sample lists roughly 160,000 clones, approximately 80% seen once, with 2.2% in the top ten. The sample taken for sequencing was PBMCs. The origin of the receptors is a man in his forties or fifties in good health and CMV-seropositive.

The chain employs TRBV2 and TRBJ1-5, with no clear D. Germline V CDR1 and CDR2: SNHLY, FYNNEI. This CDR3 region has 14 residues. The V end was cut by 2 bases, the J end by 1 base, with 6 bases between. The CDR3 loop reads CASSELQSNQPQHF. CDR3 DNA sequence: TGTGCCAGCAGTGAACTCCAGAGCAATCAGCCCCAGCATTTT.

The rearrangement joins TRBV9 to TRBJ1-4, with 10 bases identical to TRBD1. CDR3 length equals 16 residues. The V segment lost 4 bases and the J segment 6 bases; nucleotides outside the gene matches: 9. CDR1 SGDLS and CDR2 YYNGEE come from the germline V gene. DNA of the CDR3: TGTGCCAGCAGCCCGCGACAGGGGGCTATGGATGAAAAACTGTTTTTT. Protein sequence: CASSPRQGAMDEKLFF. The variable domain in full, completed from reference TRBV9 and TRBJ1-4, reads DSGVTQTPKHLITATGQRVTLRCSPRSGDLSVYWYQQSLDQGLQFLIQYYNGEERAKGNILERFSAQQFPDLHSELNLSSLELGDSALYFCASSPRQGAMDEKLFFGSGTQLSVL.

The V call is TRBV11-3, the J call TRBJ2-1; 10 nucleotides match TRBD2. CDR3 length equals 17 residues. Trimming cost V 4 bases and J 5 bases; bases outside gene matches: 11. Germline V gene lookup returns CDR1 SGHNT and CDR2 YENEEA. CDR3 protein: CASSSGASGGQNNEQFF. DNA of the CDR3: TGTGCCAGCAGCTCCGGAGCTAGCGGGGGTCAAAACAATGAGCAGTTCTTC.

This clone was counted between two and nine times. V is TRBV2 and J is TRBJ1-4; D is perhaps TRBD1 (6 bases). The CDR3 is 14 amino acids. Trimming shortened V by 5 bases and J by 5 bases, and 12 bases separated the two germline ends. Germline CDR1 reads SNHLY; CDR2 reads FYNNEI. This chain's CDR3 is CASSWTVGNEKLFF. For the CDR3, the DNA is TGTGCCAGCAGTTGGACAGTGGGGAATGAAAAACTGTTTTTT.

V is TRBV6-5 and J is TRBJ1-6; 7 nucleotides align to TRBD1. The CDR3 sequence is 14 residues long. The V and J ends lost 4 bases and 7 bases, in that order; junction bases with no gene match: 4. The germline gives CDR1 MNHEY, CDR2 SVGAGI. The CDR3 spells CASSWGQKNSPLHF. The DNA for the CDR3 is TGTGCCAGCAGTTGGGGACAGAAAAATTCACCCCTCCACTTT.

This rearrangement joins TRBV6-5 to TRBJ2-1, with D tentatively TRBD2 (6 bases). In germline, CDR1 is MNHEY, CDR2 SVGAGI. The CDR3 totals 14 residues. Trimming cost V 2 bases and J 2 bases, with 7 bases left between them. The DNA of the CDR3 is TGTGCCAGCAGTTACGGCGGGGCCTACAATGAGCAGTTCTTC. It is translated as CASSYGGAYNEQFF.

This chain links TRBV5-1 with TRBJ2-1; 7 positions agree with TRBD2. Germline CDR1 is SGHRS and CDR2 is YFSETQ. CDR3 length: 15 amino acids. Trimming at V came to 7 bases and at J to 5 bases, leaving 12 bases not matched to a gene. The CDR3 region is CASDLLPGGHNEQFF. The CDR3 DNA reads as TGCGCCAGCGATCTGCTCCCGGGGGGACACAATGAGCAGTTCTTC.

This chain links TRBV12-5 with TRBJ2-7, with 9 bases fitting TRBD1. Losses at the gene ends were 9 bases for V and 4 bases for J; bases not matched to a gene: 10. Germline V lookup: CDR1 LGHNT, CDR2 FRNRAP. This CDR3 region has 14 residues. DNA of the CDR3: TGTGCTAGCCTCGCGGGACAGGGATTATACGAGCAGTACTTC. Protein product: CASLAGQGLYEQYF. The variable domain in full, completed from reference TRBV12-5 and TRBJ2-7, reads DARVTQTPRHKVTEMGQEVTMRCQPILGHNTVFWYRQTMMQGLELLAYFRNRAPLDDSGMPKDRFSAEMPDATLATLKIQPSEPRDSAVYFCASLAGQGLYEQYFGPGTRLTVT.

The table lists this clone with a count of one. This rearrangement joins TRBV7-2 to TRBJ2-2; the match to TRBD2 covers 12 bases. The CDR3 runs 19 residues. Looked up from germline, CDR1 is SGHTA and CDR2 is FQGNSA. J was trimmed by 2 bases and V by 0 bases; bases with no gene match: 7. The CDR3 loop is CASSLAASGGAINTGELFF. The CDR3 nucleotides are TGTGCCAGCAGCTTAGCGGCTAGCGGGGGGGCCATTAACACCGGGGAGCTGTTTTTT.

The rearrangement uses TRBV7-9 and TRBJ2-1, with 10 positions matching TRBD1. Losses at the gene ends were 5 bases for V and 4 bases for J; bases not matched to a gene: 5. The CDR3 length is 15 residues. CDR1 is SEHNR and CDR2 is FQNEAQ in the germline V gene (reference sequence). The CDR3 loop reads CASSVDRGLYNEQFF. The DNA for the CDR3 is TGTGCCAGCAGCGTAGACAGGGGGCTTTACAATGAGCAGTTCTTC.

The chain recombines TRBV10-1 with TRBJ2-1; 8 bases fit TRBD1. The CDR3 spans 14 residues. The ends lost 4 bases at V and 4 bases at J; junction bases unmatched: 3. From germline, CDR1 is WNHNN and CDR2 SYGVQD (reference sequence). The CDR3 nucleotides read TGCGCCAGCAGTGGGAGGACAGGGTACAATGAGCAGTTCTTC. This sequence encodes CASSGRTGYNEQFF.

V and J are TRBV6-5 and TRBJ1-1, with D hard to call. V lost 2 bases to trimming and J lost 6 bases, with 10 bases between them. The CDR3 is 13 residues long. Germline V gene sequence: CDR1 MNHEY, CDR2 SVGAGI. The CDR3 sequence: CASSYRQASEAFF. The CDR3 DNA reads TGTGCCAGCAGTTACCGGCAGGCCTCTGAAGCTTTCTTT.

This clone was detected only once. This chain joins TRBV4-3 and TRBJ2-7; 7 nucleotides line up with TRBD1. J lost 3 bases, V lost 0 bases, and 2 bases had no gene match. The CDR3 consists of 14 residues. CDR1 is LGHNA and CDR2 is YSLEER in the germline V gene. This CDR3 reads CASSQDPGGYEQYF. The CDR3 DNA reads as TGCGCCAGCAGCCAAGATCCAGGGGGCTACGAGCAGTACTTC.

CDR3 in amino acids: CSVVGGTRYGYTF. CDR3 DNA sequence: TGCAGCGTTGTCGGAGGGACCCGCTATGGCTACACCTTC. The chain links TRBV29-1 to TRBJ1-2; perhaps TRBD1 as D (5 bases). Trimming took 4 bases from V and 4 from J, leaving 13 bases between them. The CDR3 is 13 amino acids. Germline V gene lookup returns CDR1 SQVTM and CDR2 ANQGSEA.